The 14 T cell receptor beta chains in this list originate from one sample, sequenced in a study of T cell responses to AZD1222 COVID-19 vaccine. The data were produced by immunoSEQ multiplex PCR, yet TCRdb's version contains in-frame clones alone and is incomplete. The sample includes about 150,000 clones, 93% of them seen just once. The sequences come from peripheral blood, collected on day 0 of AZD1222 vaccination. The source of these receptors is an adult in good health.

The sample holds one count of this clone. The chain links TRBV28 to TRBJ2-7; TRBD1 might be the D (5 bases). Per germline, CDR1 MDHEN and CDR2 SYDVKM. Between the trimmed V and J ends, which lost 8 bases and 2 bases, there was a span of 13 bases. The CDR3 sequence is 13 residues long. The CDR3 reads CASSRGQPYEQYF. For the CDR3, the DNA is TGTGCCAGCTCAAGGGGTCAACCCTACGAGCAGTACTTC.

The chain couples TRBV11-2 to TRBJ1-4, with 10 bases lining up with TRBD1. Looked up from germline, CDR1 is SGHAT and CDR2 is FQNNGV. V was pared by 2 bases and J by 4 bases, with 4 bases of the junction left unmatched. The CDR3 covers 16 residues. As DNA, the CDR3 is TGTGCCAGCAGCTTAAGAGGGACAGGGGTTAATGAAAAACTGTTTTTT. Protein: CASSLRGTGVNEKLFF. The whole variable domain, remainder taken from reference TRBV11-2 and TRBJ1-4, is EAGVAQSPRYKIIEKRQSVAFWCNPISGHATLYWYQQILGQGPKLLIQFQNNGVVDDSQLPKDRFSAERLKGVDSTLKIQPAKLEDSAVYLCASSLRGTGVNEKLFFGSGTQLSVL.

This clone was counted a few times. V and J are TRBV3-1 (or the pseudogene TRBV3-2) and TRBJ1-2; D is ambiguous. V lost 4 bases and J 1 base, leaving 10 bases between the germline ends. Germline V lookup: CDR1 LGHDT, CDR2 YNNKEL (reference sequence). The CDR3 extends over 14 amino acids. The CDR3 region is CASSPGRGNYGYTF. CDR3 coding DNA: TGTGCCAGCAGCCCCGGTCGGGGTAACTATGGCTACACCTTC.

The V and J genes are TRBV6-5 and TRBJ1-6, with TRBD1 as a possible D gene (6 bases). Between the trimmed V and J ends, which lost 2 bases and 5 bases, there was a span of 10 bases. The germline CDR1 and CDR2 sequences are MNHEY and SVGAGI. The CDR3 is 15 amino acids. The CDR3 reads CASSYLGADNSPLHF. The CDR3 DNA is TGTGCCAGCAGTTACCTGGGGGCGGATAATTCACCCCTCCACTTT.

This clone came up once. This chain joins TRBV7-8 and TRBJ1-2, with D perhaps TRBD1 (5 bases). In germline, CDR1 is SGHVS, CDR2 FQNEAQ. The CDR3 runs to 17 residues. V lost 0 bases, J lost 3 bases, and 17 bases lay in between. The CDR3 coding sequence is TGTGCCAGCAGCTTAGCAGGTGGAGACAGAGCCTACTATGGCTACACCTTC. Translating it yields CASSLAGGDRAYYGYTF.

This clone was seen a single time. The chain is built from TRBV2 and TRBJ1-4; D ambiguous. The ends were cut back, 0 bases at V and 6 bases at J, with 17 bases in the middle. Germline CDR1 SNHLY, CDR2 FYNNEI. There are 17 residues in the CDR3. CDR3 nucleotide sequence: TGTGCCAGCAGTGAAGCATTCGGTAGGGAGGTGCATGAAAAACTGTTTTTT. This translates into CASSEAFGREVHEKLFF.

CDR3 bases: TGTGCCAGCAGCTCCACAGGGAATGAGCAGTTCTTC. Its translation is CASSSTGNEQFF. The chain is built from TRBV7-3 and TRBJ2-1; D might be TRBD1 (6 bases). V was trimmed by 4 bases and J by 7 bases, leaving 8 bases between them. The CDR3 loop spans 12 amino acids. Germline-derived CDR1 and CDR2 are SGHTA and FQGTGA.

The chain carries TRBV29-1 and TRBJ2-6; 7 bases fit TRBD1. CDR1 SQVTM and CDR2 ANQGSEA come from the germline V gene. The CDR3 totals 15 residues. Trimming cost V 4 bases and J 3 bases; bases outside gene matches: 6. The CDR3 DNA follows: TGCAGCGTTGTAGCAGGGGGTAGTGGGGCCAACGTCCTGACTTTC. This encodes CSVVAGGSGANVLTF.

The rearrangement joins TRBV30 to TRBJ2-1; 10 bases are a match to TRBD2. The CDR3 runs to 15 residues. In germline, CDR1 is GTSNPN, CDR2 SVGIG (reference sequence). V gave up 4 bases and J gave up 3 bases; unmatched junction bases: 6. The CDR3 DNA sequence: TGTGCCTGGAAGGTCCTAGCGGGGGACTACAATGAGCAGTTCTTC. Protein product: CAWKVLAGDYNEQFF.

The chain recombines TRBV6-4 with TRBJ2-1; possibly TRBD1 or TRBD2 for D (5 bases each). With 5 bases removed from V and 9 bases from J, the gap between germline ends came to 14 bases. The CDR3 extends over 13 amino acids. CDR1 is MRHNA and CDR2 is SNTAGT in the germline V gene. CDR3: CASSLGEYGEQFF. CDR3 sequence (DNA): TGTGCCAGCAGTTTAGGGGAGTACGGTGAGCAGTTCTTC.

The rearrangement links TRBV5-1 to TRBJ1-5, with 10 bases lining up with TRBD1. CDR3 size: 15 residues. Looked up from germline, CDR1 is SGHRS and CDR2 is YFSETQ. The V and J ends lost 4 bases and 5 bases, in that order; junction bases with no gene match: 6. The CDR3 is CASSLSGTGDQPQHF. The CDR3 DNA sequence: TGCGCCAGCAGCCTATCAGGGACAGGGGATCAGCCCCAGCATTTT.

The gene calls are TRBV6-5 and TRBJ1-2, with TRBD1 as a possible D gene (5 bases). V lost 4 bases to trimming and J lost 8 bases, with 14 bases between them. The CDR3 has 13 residues. CDR1 and CDR2 from the germline V gene are MNHEY and SVGAGI. The CDR3 region is CASSSLPREGYTF. DNA of the CDR3: TGTGCCAGCAGTTCCCTTCCCAGGGAGGGCTACACCTTC.

V is TRBV6-6 and J is TRBJ1-5; 8 bases map to TRBD1. V lost 5 bases to trimming and J lost 3 bases; unmatched junction nucleotides: 3. The germline V gene has CDR1 MNHNY and CDR2 SVGAGI (reference sequence). This CDR3 comprises 14 residues. The CDR3 DNA reads as TGTGCCAGCAGTAACAGGGGGAACAATCAGCCCCAGCATTTT. Translated, it gives CASSNRGNNQPQHF.

The chain employs TRBV28 and TRBJ2-7; 8 nucleotides align to TRBD2. The CDR3 sequence is 15 residues long. With 3 bases clipped from V and 2 bases from J, the junction kept 6 bases outside the gene matches. Germline CDR1 MDHEN, CDR2 SYDVKM. CDR3 sequence reads: CASSFPGLVPYEQYF. The CDR3 DNA reads as TGTGCCAGCAGTTTCCCGGGACTAGTGCCCTACGAGCAGTACTTC. The whole variable domain, remainder taken from reference TRBV28 and TRBJ2-7, is DVKVTQSSRYLVKRTGEKVFLECVQDMDHENMFWYRQDPGLGLRLIYFSYDVKMKEKGDIPEGYSVSREKKERFSLILESASTNQTSMYLCASSFPGLVPYEQYFGPGTRLTVT.